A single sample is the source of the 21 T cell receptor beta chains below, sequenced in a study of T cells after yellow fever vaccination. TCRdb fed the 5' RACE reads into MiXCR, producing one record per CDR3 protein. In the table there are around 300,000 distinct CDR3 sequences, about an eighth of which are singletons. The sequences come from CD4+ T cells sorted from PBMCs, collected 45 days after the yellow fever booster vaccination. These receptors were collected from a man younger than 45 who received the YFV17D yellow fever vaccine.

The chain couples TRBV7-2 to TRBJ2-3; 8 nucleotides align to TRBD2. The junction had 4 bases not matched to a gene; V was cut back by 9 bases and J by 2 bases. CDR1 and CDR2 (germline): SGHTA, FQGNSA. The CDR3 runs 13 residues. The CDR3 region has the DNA TGTGCCAGTAATAGCGGGATCACAGATACGCAGTATTTT. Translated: CASNSGITDTQYF.

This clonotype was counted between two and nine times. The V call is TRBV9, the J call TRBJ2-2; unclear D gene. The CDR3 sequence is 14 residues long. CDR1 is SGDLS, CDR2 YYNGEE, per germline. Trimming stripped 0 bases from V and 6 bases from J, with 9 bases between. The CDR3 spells CASSVGGSSGELFF. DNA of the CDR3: TGTGCCAGCAGCGTAGGCGGCTCATCCGGGGAGCTGTTTTTT.

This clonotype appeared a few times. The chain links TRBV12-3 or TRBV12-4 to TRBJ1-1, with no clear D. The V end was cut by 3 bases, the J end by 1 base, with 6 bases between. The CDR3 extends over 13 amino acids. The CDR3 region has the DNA TGTGCCAGCAGTTTCGCCGGGAACACTGAAGCTTTCTTT. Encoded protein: CASSFAGNTEAFF.

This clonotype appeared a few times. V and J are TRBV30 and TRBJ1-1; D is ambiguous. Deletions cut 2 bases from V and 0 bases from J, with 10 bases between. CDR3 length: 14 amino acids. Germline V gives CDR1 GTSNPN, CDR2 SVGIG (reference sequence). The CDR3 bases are TGTGCCTGGAGTTTGGTCCCAGTGAACACTGAAGCTTTCTTT. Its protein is CAWSLVPVNTEAFF.

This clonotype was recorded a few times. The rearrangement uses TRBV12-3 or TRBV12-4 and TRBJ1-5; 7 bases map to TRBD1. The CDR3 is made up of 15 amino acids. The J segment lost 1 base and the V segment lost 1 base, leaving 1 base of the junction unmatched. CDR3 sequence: CASSLGDRSNQPQHF. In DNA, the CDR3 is TGTGCCAGCAGTTTAGGGGACAGAAGCAATCAGCCCCAGCATTTT.

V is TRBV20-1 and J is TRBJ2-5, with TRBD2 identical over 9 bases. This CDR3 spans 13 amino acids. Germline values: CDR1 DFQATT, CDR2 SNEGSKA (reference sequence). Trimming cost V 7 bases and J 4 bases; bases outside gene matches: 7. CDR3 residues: CSESSGSGETQYF. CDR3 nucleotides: TGCAGTGAGAGTAGCGGGAGCGGAGAGACCCAGTACTTC.

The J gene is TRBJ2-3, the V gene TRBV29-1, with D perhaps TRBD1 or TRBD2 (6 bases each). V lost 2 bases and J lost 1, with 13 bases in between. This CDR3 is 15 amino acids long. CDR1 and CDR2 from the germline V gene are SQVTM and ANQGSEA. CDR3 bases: TGCAGCGTTGAAAGGGGGGCGCGTCGCACAGATACGCAGTATTTT. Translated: CSVERGARRTDTQYF.

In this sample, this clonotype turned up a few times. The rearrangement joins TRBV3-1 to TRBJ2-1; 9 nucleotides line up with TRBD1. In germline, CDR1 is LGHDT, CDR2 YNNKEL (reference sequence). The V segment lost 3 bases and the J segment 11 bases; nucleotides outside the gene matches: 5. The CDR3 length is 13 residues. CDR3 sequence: CASSQADRGKQFF. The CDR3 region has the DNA TGTGCCAGCAGCCAGGCGGACAGGGGAAAGCAGTTCTTC.

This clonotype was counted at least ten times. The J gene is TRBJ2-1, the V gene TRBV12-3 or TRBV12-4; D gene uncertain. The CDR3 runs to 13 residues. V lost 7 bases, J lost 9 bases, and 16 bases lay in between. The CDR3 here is CASTPMSIGEQFF. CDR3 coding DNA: TGTGCCAGCACCCCCATGAGTATTGGTGAGCAGTTCTTC.

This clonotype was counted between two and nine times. The CDR3 loop reads CASSLWPTVQETQYF. The DNA for the CDR3 is TGTGCCAGCAGCTTATGGCCGACAGTCCAAGAGACCCAGTACTTC. The J gene is TRBJ2-5, the V gene TRBV7-8, with a possible D match to TRBD1 (5 bases). Germline V gives CDR1 SGHVS, CDR2 FQNEAQ. CDR3 length: 15 residues. V was trimmed by 2 bases and J by 1 base, leaving 11 bases between them.

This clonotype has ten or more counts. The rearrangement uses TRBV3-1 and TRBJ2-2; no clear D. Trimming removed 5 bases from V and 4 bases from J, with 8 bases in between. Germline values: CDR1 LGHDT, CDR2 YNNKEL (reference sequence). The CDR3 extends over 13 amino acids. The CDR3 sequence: CASSLSGTGELFF. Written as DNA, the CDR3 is TGTGCCAGCAGCTTATCCGGCACCGGGGAGCTGTTTTTT.

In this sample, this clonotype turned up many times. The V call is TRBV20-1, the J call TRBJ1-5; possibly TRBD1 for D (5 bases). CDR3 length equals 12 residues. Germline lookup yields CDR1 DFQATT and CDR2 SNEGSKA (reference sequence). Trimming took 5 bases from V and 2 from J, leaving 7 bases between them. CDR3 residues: CSALRGNQPQHF. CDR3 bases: TGCAGTGCTCTCAGGGGCAATCAGCCCCAGCATTTT.

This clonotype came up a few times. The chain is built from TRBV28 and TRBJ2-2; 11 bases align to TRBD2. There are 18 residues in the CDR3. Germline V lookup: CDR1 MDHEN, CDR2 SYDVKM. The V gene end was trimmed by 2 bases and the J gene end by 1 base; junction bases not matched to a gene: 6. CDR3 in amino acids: CASSLGGLAARNTGELFF. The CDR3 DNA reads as TGTGCCAGCAGTTTAGGGGGACTAGCGGCAAGGAACACCGGGGAGCTGTTTTTT. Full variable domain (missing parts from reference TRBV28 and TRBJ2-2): DVKVTQSSRYLVKRTGEKVFLECVQDMDHENMFWYRQDPGLGLRLIYFSYDVKMKEKGDIPEGYSVSREKKERFSLILESASTNQTSMYLCASSLGGLAARNTGELFFGEGSRLTVL.

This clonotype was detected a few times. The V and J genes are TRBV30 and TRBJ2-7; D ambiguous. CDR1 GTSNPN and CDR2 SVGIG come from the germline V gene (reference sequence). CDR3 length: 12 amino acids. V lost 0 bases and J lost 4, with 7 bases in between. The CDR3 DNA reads TGTGCCTGGAGTGTCGTAAGTTACGAGCAGTACTTC. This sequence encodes CAWSVVSYEQYF.

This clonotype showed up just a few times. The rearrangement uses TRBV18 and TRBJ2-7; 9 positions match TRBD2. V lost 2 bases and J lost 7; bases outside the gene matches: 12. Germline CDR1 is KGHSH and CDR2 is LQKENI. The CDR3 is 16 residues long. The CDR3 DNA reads TGTGCCAGCTCACCAGACGGCGGGAGGGAGTATAGGGAGCAGTACTTC. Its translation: CASSPDGGREYREQYF.

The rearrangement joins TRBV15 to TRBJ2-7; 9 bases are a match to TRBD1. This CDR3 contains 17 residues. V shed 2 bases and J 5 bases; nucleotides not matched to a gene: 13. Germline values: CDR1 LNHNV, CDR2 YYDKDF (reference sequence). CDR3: CATSRSAGQGIRHEQYF. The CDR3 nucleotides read TGTGCCACCAGCAGATCAGCCGGACAGGGGATAAGGCACGAGCAGTACTTC.

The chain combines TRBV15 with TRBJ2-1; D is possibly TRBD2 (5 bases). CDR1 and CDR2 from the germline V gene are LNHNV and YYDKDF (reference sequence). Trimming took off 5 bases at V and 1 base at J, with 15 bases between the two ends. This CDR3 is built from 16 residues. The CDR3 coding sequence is TGTGCCACCAGCCTAGAGGGCGGGCCTTCCTACAATGAGCAGTTCTTC. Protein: CATSLEGGPSYNEQFF.

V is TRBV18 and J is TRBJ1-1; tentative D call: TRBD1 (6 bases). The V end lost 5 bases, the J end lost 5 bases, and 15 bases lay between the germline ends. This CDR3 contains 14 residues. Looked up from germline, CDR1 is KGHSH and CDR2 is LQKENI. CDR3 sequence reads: CASSRTVTETEAFF. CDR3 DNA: TGTGCCAGCTCAAGGACAGTGACGGAAACTGAAGCTTTCTTT.

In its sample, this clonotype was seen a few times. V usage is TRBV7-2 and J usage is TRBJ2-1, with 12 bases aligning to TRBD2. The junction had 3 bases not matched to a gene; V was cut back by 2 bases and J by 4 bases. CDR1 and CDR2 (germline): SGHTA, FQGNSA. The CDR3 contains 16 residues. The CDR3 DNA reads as TGTGCCAGCAGCTTAACCGGGACTAGCGGGTACAATGAGCAGTTCTTC. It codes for CASSLTGTSGYNEQFF.

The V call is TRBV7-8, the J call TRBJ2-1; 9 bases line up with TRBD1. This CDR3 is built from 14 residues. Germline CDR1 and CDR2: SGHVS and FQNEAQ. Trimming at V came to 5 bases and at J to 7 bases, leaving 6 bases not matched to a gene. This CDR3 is CASSRGTGINEQFF. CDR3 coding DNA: TGTGCCAGCAGCCGGGGGACAGGGATAAATGAGCAGTTCTTC.

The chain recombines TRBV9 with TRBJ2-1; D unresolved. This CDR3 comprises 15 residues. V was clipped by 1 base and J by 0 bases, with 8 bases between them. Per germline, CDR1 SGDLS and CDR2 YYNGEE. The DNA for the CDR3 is TGTGCCAGCAGCGTATCTCTGAGCTCCTACAATGAGCAGTTCTTC. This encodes CASSVSLSSYNEQFF.